These 16 T cell receptor beta chains share one sample of origin, sequenced in a study of OX40 agonist ivuxolimab in advanced cancers. Method: immunoSEQ multiplex PCR; TCRdb's copy keeps in-frame clones and lacks some. The data contain about 80,000 clones, approximately 86% of them seen just once; the ten biggest clones take up less than 2.5%. The material sequenced was CD4+ or CD8+ T cells sorted from blood, taken in a trial of the OX40 agonist ivuxolimab. The receptor source for this set is an adult with an advanced solid tumor such as melanoma, head and neck, liver or kidney cancer.

V gene TRBV7-2 combines with J gene TRBJ2-5; D is perhaps TRBD2 (5 bases). This CDR3 comprises 14 residues. Germline V gives CDR1 SGHTA, CDR2 FQGNSA. With 4 bases removed from V and 3 bases from J, the gap between germline ends came to 12 bases. The DNA of the CDR3 is TGTGCCAGCAGCTCCTTAGCGCCTAAAGAGACCCAGTACTTC. It encodes CASSSLAPKETQYF.

This chain joins TRBV2 and TRBJ2-3, with 7 bases that match TRBD2. V shed 6 bases, J shed 3 bases, and the junction held 12 bases outside the gene matches. Germline CDR1 is SNHLY and CDR2 is FYNNEI. The CDR3 runs 16 residues. For the CDR3, the DNA is TGTGCCAGCAGCCGAACGGGCGGGAGAGGTACAGATACGCAGTATTTT. This encodes CASSRTGGRGTDTQYF.

The genes are TRBV5-4 and TRBJ2-7, with TRBD2 matching over 7 bases. V shed 5 bases, J shed 2 bases, and the junction held 10 bases outside the gene matches. Germline V gives CDR1 SGHNT, CDR2 YYREEE (reference sequence). The CDR3 runs 15 residues. The CDR3 region has the DNA TGTGCCAGCAGGAGGGCGGGAGCCGTTACCTACGAGCAGTACTTC. Translation gives CASRRAGAVTYEQYF.

This rearrangement joins TRBV6-4 to TRBJ2-1; TRBD1 matches 10 bases. V lost 9 bases to trimming and J lost 7 bases; unmatched junction nucleotides: 12. Per the germline V gene, CDR1 is MRHNA and CDR2 is SNTAGT. This CDR3 has 15 amino acids. CDR3 sequence reads: CASSKGGQGRNEQFF. The CDR3 coding sequence is TGTGCCAGTAGTAAGGGGGGACAGGGGCGGAATGAGCAGTTCTTC.

The rearrangement uses TRBV29-1 and TRBJ1-2, with D perhaps TRBD1 (6 bases). From germline, CDR1 is SQVTM and CDR2 ANQGSEA. The ends were cut back, 6 bases at V and 2 bases at J, with 16 bases in the middle. This CDR3 contains 14 residues. The CDR3 sequence is CSVQSTTGNYGYTF. DNA of the CDR3: TGCAGCGTGCAATCCACGACAGGAAACTATGGCTACACCTTC.

This rearrangement joins TRBV9 to TRBJ2-5; 8 positions match TRBD1. The germline gives CDR1 SGDLS, CDR2 YYNGEE. The CDR3 contains 15 residues. Trimming took 0 bases from V and 5 from J; bases not matched to a gene: 6. Here the CDR3 reads CASSVGVTGAETQYF. CDR3 nucleotides: TGTGCCAGCAGCGTAGGGGTGACAGGGGCGGAGACCCAGTACTTC.

The chain is built from TRBV5-1 and TRBJ2-5; 8 bases map to TRBD2. Looked up from germline, CDR1 is SGHRS and CDR2 is YFSETQ. The V and J ends lost 0 bases and 5 bases, in that order; junction bases with no gene match: 9. The CDR3 contains 16 residues. Here the CDR3 reads CASSLASRGGLETQYF. The CDR3 region has the DNA TGCGCCAGCAGCTTGGCCTCTCGCGGGGGGCTGGAGACCCAGTACTTC.

The genes are TRBV4-1 and TRBJ2-5, with D maybe TRBD1 (7 bases). V shed 3 bases and J shed 3 bases, with 17 bases lying between them. Germline V gene data show CDR1 as MGHRA and CDR2 as YSYEKL. The CDR3 totals 16 residues. Here the CDR3 DNA reads TGCGCCAGCAGCCACATAGGGGGGACAGACGAAGAGACCCAGTACTTC. It is translated as CASSHIGGTDEETQYF.

This chain uses TRBV5-1 with TRBJ1-1; 7 nucleotides agree with TRBD1. The CDR3 totals 15 residues. Unmatched junction bases numbered 5, after V lost 2 bases and J lost 1 base. Germline V gene lookup returns CDR1 SGHRS and CDR2 YFSETQ. The CDR3 sequence is CASSLGRTGNTEAFF. As DNA, the CDR3 is TGCGCCAGCAGCTTAGGAAGGACAGGGAACACTGAAGCTTTCTTT.

The chain recombines TRBV5-1 with TRBJ2-2; TRBD2 agrees at 13 bases. The germline V gene has CDR1 SGHRS and CDR2 YFSETQ. The CDR3 is made up of 18 amino acids. The ends lost 4 bases at V and 5 bases at J; junction bases unmatched: 11. The CDR3 spells CASSPRLAGGSGTGELFF. The CDR3, as DNA: TGCGCCAGCAGCCCCCGACTAGCGGGAGGCTCGGGTACCGGGGAGCTGTTTTTT.

In this sample, this clone turned up once. A junction end diverges from the germline sequence, so it may reflect a read error. The chain recombines TRBV7-9 with TRBJ2-5; unclear D gene. Germline V gives CDR1 SEHNR, CDR2 FQNEAQ (reference sequence). This CDR3 has 14 amino acids. CDR3 protein: CASSLYNSQGTQYF. Here the CDR3 DNA reads TGTGCCAGCAGCTTGTACAACTCCCAAGGGACCCAGTACTTC.

This clone was detected many times. The rearrangement links TRBV2 to TRBJ2-5, with TRBD2 identical over 13 bases. The V gene end was trimmed by 4 bases and the J gene end by 5 bases; junction bases not matched to a gene: 10. Per germline, CDR1 SNHLY and CDR2 FYNNEI. CDR3 length: 17 residues. This CDR3 reads CASSVSMTSGRSETQYF. In nucleotides, the CDR3 is TGTGCCAGCAGTGTTTCGATGACTAGCGGGAGGAGTGAGACCCAGTACTTC.

The rearrangement links TRBV7-2 to TRBJ2-7; TRBD1 is a possible D gene (6 bases). This CDR3 is 12 amino acids long. V lost 6 bases and J lost 4, with 10 bases in between. Germline assignment: CDR1 SGHTA and CDR2 FQGNSA. CDR3 region: CASSRQGYEQYF. The DNA of the CDR3 is TGTGCCAGCAGTAGGCAGGGGTACGAGCAGTACTTC.

This clone appeared a few times. The rearrangement joins TRBV29-1 to TRBJ1-1; TRBD1 matches at 8 bases. J lost 5 bases, V lost 6 bases, and 5 bases had no gene match. Germline loops: CDR1 SQVTM, CDR2 ANQGSEA. The CDR3 runs to 12 residues. This chain's CDR3 is CSVIGQGTEAFF. The CDR3 nucleotides read TGCAGCGTGATTGGACAGGGAACTGAAGCTTTCTTT.

The chain joins TRBV19 to TRBJ2-1; TRBD2 aligns across 11 bases. Per the germline V gene, CDR1 is LNHDA and CDR2 is SQIVND (reference sequence). The CDR3 consists of 18 residues. V gave up 4 bases and J gave up 7 bases; unmatched junction bases: 15. The CDR3 DNA reads TGTGCCAGTAGTACCAGGACTAGCGGGTGGAGAACTTTAAATGAGCAGTTCTTC. Translated: CASSTRTSGWRTLNEQFF.

The chain uses TRBV4-3 and TRBJ1-1; D is possibly TRBD1 (5 bases). The CDR3 sequence is 13 residues long. From germline, CDR1 is LGHNA and CDR2 YSLEER. V lost 4 bases to trimming and J lost 8 bases, with 14 bases between them. The CDR3 spells CASSRSRDGEAFF. CDR3 nucleotides: TGCGCCAGCAGCCGCTCCCGGGACGGCGAAGCTTTCTTT.